One sample yielded the 25 T cell receptor beta chains listed below, sequenced in a study of healthy donors' naive CD4 and CD8 T cells. Starting from approximately 500 ng of total RNA, TCR libraries were made with linear amplification. TCRdb reanalysed the reads using MiXCR and keeps one entry per CDR3 protein. The sample carries 200,000 or so distinct CDR3 sequences, around 74% recorded once. Specimen: naive CD4+ and CD8+ T cells sorted from blood, pooled from several donors. The source of these receptors is a pool of human donors in good health; the sample pools cells from several healthy donors.

The chain uses TRBV12-3 or TRBV12-4 and TRBJ1-1; D is possibly TRBD1 (5 bases). V was trimmed by 2 bases and J by 8 bases, leaving 6 bases between them. The CDR3 is made up of 11 amino acids. The CDR3 nucleotides are TGTGCCAGCAGTTTAAGGGACGAAGCTTTCTTT. Translating gives CASSLRDEAFF.

J is TRBJ2-4 and V is TRBV29-1, with D possibly being TRBD1 (5 bases). Trimming took 4 bases from V and 6 from J, leaving 13 bases between them. CDR1 is SQVTM, CDR2 ANQGSEA, per germline. The CDR3 covers 13 residues. The CDR3 DNA is TGCAGCGTTGGCCCAGGGTCGGGAAACATTCAGTACTTC. Its protein is CSVGPGSGNIQYF.

The chain carries TRBV19 and TRBJ2-1, with 8 bases identical to TRBD2. With 5 bases clipped from V and 10 bases from J, the junction kept 7 bases outside the gene matches. Germline V CDR1 and CDR2: LNHDA, SQIVND (reference sequence). This CDR3 has 13 residues. CDR3 DNA: TGTGCCAGTAGTCTGGGACTAGAGGGCGAGCAGTTCTTC. Amino acids: CASSLGLEGEQFF.

This clonotype has only a few counts. The V and J genes are TRBV15 and TRBJ2-3; D ambiguous. Germline V lookup: CDR1 LNHNV, CDR2 YYDKDF (reference sequence). The CDR3 extends over 15 amino acids. V lost 1 base and J lost 3, with 11 bases in between. The CDR3 DNA reads as TGTGCCACCAGCAGAGGTACCAGTACAACAGATACGCAGTATTTT. Protein product: CATSRGTSTTDTQYF.

The V and J genes are TRBV2 and TRBJ2-3, with unresolved D. Per germline, CDR1 SNHLY and CDR2 FYNNEI. With 11 bases removed from V and 6 bases from J, the gap between germline ends came to 15 bases. This CDR3 comprises 12 residues. The CDR3 sequence: CAGKADDDTQYF. DNA of the CDR3: TGTGCCGGAAAGGCGGACGACGATACGCAGTATTTT.

The V and J genes are TRBV7-2 and TRBJ1-1; 7 positions agree with TRBD1. There are 16 residues in the CDR3. V dropped 6 bases and J dropped 1; count of bases not matched to a gene: 11. The germline CDR1 and CDR2 sequences are SGHTA and FQGNSA. The CDR3 nucleotides are TGTGCCAGCAGTTCTAGCGGAGCAGGGGGGAACACTGAAGCTTTCTTT. Its translation is CASSSSGAGGNTEAFF.

The chain employs TRBV6-1 and TRBJ2-1, with TRBD2 identical over 7 bases. The CDR3 is 15 amino acids. Germline assignment: CDR1 MNHNS and CDR2 SASEGT. With V trimmed by 2 bases and J by 8 bases, 9 bases remained unmatched. The CDR3 loop is CASSEWWGGSYEQFF. As DNA, the CDR3 is TGTGCCAGCAGTGAATGGTGGGGGGGATCGTATGAGCAGTTCTTC.

The rearrangement uses TRBV18 and TRBJ2-1, with 7 nucleotides matching TRBD2. This CDR3 comprises 17 residues. V dropped 4 bases and J dropped 5; count of bases not matched to a gene: 14. In germline, CDR1 is KGHSH, CDR2 LQKENI. CDR3 coding DNA: TGTGCCAGCTCACAGCTCGGGACTAAAATTACAGACAATGAGCAGTTCTTC. Residues: CASSQLGTKITDNEQFF.

V is TRBV30 and J is TRBJ2-7, with 7 bases aligning to TRBD2. Germline V lookup: CDR1 GTSNPN, CDR2 SVGIG (reference sequence). Trimming removed 5 bases from V and 0 bases from J; junction bases left unmatched: 7. CDR3 size: 14 residues. CDR3 amino acids: CAWEDGGSSYEQYF. CDR3 bases: TGTGCCTGGGAGGACGGGGGGAGCTCCTACGAGCAGTACTTC.

V usage is TRBV27 and J usage is TRBJ2-5; 9 bases are a match to TRBD1. Germline loops: CDR1 MNHEY, CDR2 SMNVEV (reference sequence). CDR3 length: 15 residues. Trimming cost V 5 bases and J 4 bases; bases outside gene matches: 8. The CDR3 reads CASSTIQGALETQYF. CDR3 nucleotide sequence: TGTGCCAGCAGTACTATACAGGGGGCATTAGAGACCCAGTACTTC.

The table lists this clonotype with a few counts. The V call is TRBV6-5, the J call TRBJ2-7; D remains unclear. The ends were cut back, 0 bases at V and 0 bases at J, with 6 bases in the middle. The CDR3 length is 14 residues. In germline, CDR1 is MNHEY, CDR2 SVGAGI. CDR3 coding DNA: TGTGCCAGCAGTTACTCGACGTCCTCCTACGAGCAGTACTTC. Its protein product is CASSYSTSSYEQYF.

The chain recombines TRBV7-9 with TRBJ2-1; perhaps TRBD1 as D (6 bases). V lost 3 bases to trimming and J lost 6 bases, with 18 bases between them. This CDR3 contains 16 residues. Germline CDR1 and CDR2: SEHNR and FQNEAQ (reference sequence). This chain's CDR3 is CASSFPFGQSRNEQFF. CDR3 DNA sequence: TGTGCCAGCAGCTTCCCTTTTGGACAGTCTCGCAATGAGCAGTTCTTC.

About this clonotype itself: The missing conserved phenylalanine or tryptophan at the end of this CDR3 makes a read error likely. The J gene is TRBJ2-7, the V gene TRBV6-5; TRBD1 matches 8 bases. The V segment lost 5 bases and the J segment 2 bases; nucleotides outside the gene matches: 8. Germline values: CDR1 MNHEY, CDR2 SVGAGI. CDR3 length equals 15 residues. The CDR3 loop is CASSLHRDRPYEQYL. Here the CDR3 DNA reads TGTGCCAGCAGTCTCCACCGGGACAGGCCCTACGAGCAGTACCTC.

This chain uses TRBV5-1 with TRBJ2-1; D perhaps matches TRBD2 (6 bases). The CDR3 length is 13 residues. CDR1 and CDR2 from the germline V gene are SGHRS and YFSETQ. With 3 bases removed from V and 10 bases from J, the gap between germline ends came to 14 bases. This chain's CDR3 is CASSWDLAGEQFF. The DNA of the CDR3 is TGCGCCAGCAGCTGGGACTTGGCGGGCGAGCAGTTCTTC.

The chain couples TRBV27 to TRBJ2-7, with a tentative D call TRBD1 (6 bases). Germline values: CDR1 MNHEY, CDR2 SMNVEV (reference sequence). Trimming removed 3 bases from V and 2 bases from J, with 11 bases in between. This CDR3 is 14 amino acids long. This CDR3 is CASSFRGSAYEQYF. In nucleotides, the CDR3 is TGTGCCAGCAGTTTCAGGGGCAGTGCCTACGAGCAGTACTTC.

J is TRBJ2-5 and V is TRBV5-4; TRBD2 agrees at 14 bases. The CDR3 loop spans 15 amino acids. Per germline, CDR1 SGHNT and CDR2 YYREEE (reference sequence). V shed 4 bases, J shed 4 bases, and the junction held 3 bases outside the gene matches. CDR3 residues: CASSPGTSGRETQYF. The CDR3 region has the DNA TGTGCCAGCAGCCCCGGGACTAGCGGGAGAGAGACCCAGTACTTC.

The V call is TRBV5-4, the J call TRBJ2-1; D is possibly TRBD2 (5 bases). The CDR3 length is 16 residues. CDR1 is SGHNT and CDR2 is YYREEE in the germline V gene (reference sequence). Trimming pared 7 bases from V and 0 bases from J, leaving 17 bases between. The CDR3 here is CASAGEDSSSYNEQFF. The CDR3 DNA reads TGTGCCAGCGCAGGAGAGGACTCGAGCTCCTACAATGAGCAGTTCTTC.

The chain links TRBV5-4 to TRBJ2-7, with 10 positions matching TRBD2. The junction had 1 base not matched to a gene; V was cut back by 2 bases and J by 2 bases. CDR1 and CDR2 from the germline V gene are SGHNT and YYREEE (reference sequence). The CDR3 sequence is 14 residues long. The CDR3 sequence: CASSFTSGAYEQYF. CDR3 coding DNA: TGTGCCAGCAGCTTTACTAGCGGGGCCTACGAGCAGTACTTC.

V and J are TRBV29-1 and TRBJ2-7, with TRBD1 matching over 7 bases. Germline CDR1 and CDR2: SQVTM and ANQGSEA. After removal of 7 bases from V and 0 bases from J, the junction contained 6 bases not matched to a gene. This CDR3 contains 13 residues. The CDR3 nucleotides are TGCAGCGGGACAGGTGACAGCTCCTACGAGCAGTACTTC. Translated, it gives CSGTGDSSYEQYF.

V and J are TRBV10-3 and TRBJ1-1; 7 bases match TRBD1. This CDR3 region has 16 residues. CDR1 is ENHRY, CDR2 SYGVKD, per germline. After removal of 10 bases from V and 1 base from J, the junction contained 15 bases not matched to a gene. The CDR3 here is CATKDVTGQTNTEAFF. CDR3 in DNA: TGTGCCACAAAGGACGTCACGGGACAGACGAACACTGAAGCTTTCTTT.

The chain carries TRBV27 and TRBJ2-1; D is ambiguous. V was trimmed by 5 bases and J by 0 bases, leaving 5 bases between them. Germline V gene lookup returns CDR1 MNHEY and CDR2 SMNVEV (reference sequence). This CDR3 spans 13 amino acids. Here the CDR3 DNA reads TGTGCCAGCAGTCCAAACTCCTACAATGAGCAGTTCTTC. This gives the protein CASSPNSYNEQFF.

V usage is TRBV29-1 and J usage is TRBJ2-7; D unclear. Germline CDR1 is SQVTM and CDR2 is ANQGSEA. With 6 bases removed from V and 4 bases from J, the gap between germline ends came to 16 bases. This CDR3 has 13 amino acids. CDR3: CSVASPRFYEQYF. The CDR3 coding sequence is TGCAGCGTGGCTAGTCCGAGATTTTACGAGCAGTACTTC.

This chain joins TRBV6-1 and TRBJ2-5; 9 bases match TRBD1. Per the germline V gene, CDR1 is MNHNS and CDR2 is SASEGT. The V segment lost 8 bases and the J segment 9 bases; nucleotides outside the gene matches: 16. The CDR3 spans 15 residues. CDR3 in amino acids: CASLSFRDRAKAQYF. The CDR3 DNA sequence: TGTGCCAGCCTTTCCTTCCGGGACAGGGCAAAAGCCCAGTACTTC.

This sequence joins TRBV30 and TRBJ1-3; a possible D gene is TRBD1 (6 bases). Germline assignment: CDR1 GTSNPN and CDR2 SVGIG (reference sequence). The CDR3 length is 13 residues. V shed 2 bases and J shed 7 bases, with 12 bases lying between them. The CDR3 sequence is CAWSWLGGNTIYF. DNA of the CDR3: TGTGCCTGGAGTTGGCTAGGGGGGAACACCATATATTTT.

This clonotype was observed once. The CDR3 sequence is CATRPWGPRGETQYF. CDR3 coding DNA: TGTGCCACCAGGCCCTGGGGGCCTAGAGGAGAGACCCAGTACTTC. The V gene is TRBV15, the J gene TRBJ2-5, with a weak D call TRBD1 (6 bases). The CDR3 has 15 amino acids. V lost 6 bases and J lost 4, with 18 bases in between. Germline V gene data show CDR1 as LNHNV and CDR2 as YYDKDF (reference sequence).